The entry that follows covers one T cell receptor beta chain sequence. As yet, its antigen is unknown. This specimen belongs to a study of cytomegalovirus exposure and HLA in healthy donors. Study-wide results and limits: There were 150 to 200 TCR beta chains listed as cytomegalovirus-associated. Analysis was carried out at a later point, and it linked a missense DCLRE1C variant to TCR beta V- and J-gene trimming.

The CDR3 sequence is 16 residues long. CDR1 and CDR2 (germline): SGHNT, YYREEE (reference sequence). Between the trimmed V and J ends, which lost 4 bases and 0 bases, there was a span of 13 bases. Each donor's status was that of a healthy bone marrow donor. The PCR was carried out with 60 Vbeta primers and 13 Jbeta primers. The repertoire was sequenced with immunoSEQ multiplex PCR; TCRdb's copy has only in-frame clones and lacks some. The sample yields roughly 130,000 clones, roughly four fifths seen once. The sample consisted of PBMCs. The rearrangement links TRBV5-4 to TRBJ1-4; D is perhaps TRBD1 (6 bases). The clonotype comes from a woman aged 45 to 65 in good health and CMV-seropositive. In nucleotides, the CDR3 is TGTGCCAGCAGCCAAGGGGGAACGGCAACTAATGAAAAACTGTTTTTT. Translation gives CASSQGGTATNEKLFF. The full variable domain, with the rest looked up from reference TRBV5-4 and TRBJ1-4, is ETGVTQSPTHLIKTRGQQVTLRCSSQSGHNTVSWYQQALGQGPQFIFQYYREEENGRGNFPPRFSGLQFPNYSSELNVNALELDDSALYLCASSQGGTATNEKLFFGSGTQLSVL.